The clone carrying this T cell receptor (beta chain) was detected a few times. The antigen remains unidentified. V shed 3 bases and J 8 bases; nucleotides not matched to a gene: 6. The CDR3 covers 14 residues. Germline V gene lookup returns CDR1 MDHEN and CDR2 SYDVKM. TCRdb ran MiXCR on the multiplex PCR reads and lists one entry per CDR3 protein. This table holds some 140,000 distinct CDR3 sequences, about 20% found once. The lymph nodes were axillary draining lymph nodes from breast cancer patients. These data are taken from a study of breast tumors, draining lymph nodes, adjacent tissues. Overall study findings and caveats: Most tumor T cells seemingly derive from lymph node, then expand in tumor. Compared with basal-like, luminal-like tumors shared significantly more repertoire with nontumor tissue. Data only fit, rather than demonstrated, lymph node origin of most tumor T cells. Tumor TCR diversity was below lymph nodes but above nontumor tissue.

The sample consisted of axillary lymph node tissue. This sequence originates from a female donor with breast cancer. Some clones in this sample may be carry-over from other donors' samples. The rearrangement links TRBV28 to TRBJ1-5, with TRBD1 identical over 8 bases. Written as DNA, the CDR3 is TGTGCCAGCAGTTTGTACAGGGGGTTGGAGCCCCAGCATTTT. This translates into CASSLYRGLEPQHF.